This record concerns one TCR beta chain sequence. The assay was immunoSEQ multiplex PCR, and TCRdb's table has in-frame clones only and misses some. This table holds about 360,000 clones, 70% to 90% found once. The sample originates from a study of blood T cell repertoires in COVID-19. The length of the CDR3 is 15 residues. Trimming took 5 bases from V and 2 from J, leaving 13 bases between them. The germline V gene encodes CDR1 MNHEY and CDR2 SVGAGI. Sequencing input: peripheral blood. V gene TRBV6-5 combines with J gene TRBJ1-5; D unresolved. The receptor comes from a woman aged 55-69 years with COVID-19, enrolled during active disease. The CDR3 sequence: CASSRQEYGNQPQHF. The CDR3 bases are TGTGCCAGCAGTCGCCAAGAGTACGGCAATCAGCCCCAGCATTTT.